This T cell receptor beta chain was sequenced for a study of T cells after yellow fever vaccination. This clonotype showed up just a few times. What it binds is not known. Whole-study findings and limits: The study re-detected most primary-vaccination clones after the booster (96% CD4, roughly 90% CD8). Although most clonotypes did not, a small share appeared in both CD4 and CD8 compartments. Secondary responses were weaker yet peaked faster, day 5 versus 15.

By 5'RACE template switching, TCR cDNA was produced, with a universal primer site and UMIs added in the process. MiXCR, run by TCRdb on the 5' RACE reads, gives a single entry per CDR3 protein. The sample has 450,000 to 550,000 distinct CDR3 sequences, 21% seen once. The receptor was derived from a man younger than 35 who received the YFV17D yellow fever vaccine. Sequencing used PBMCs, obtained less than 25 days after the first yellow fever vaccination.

The chain's CDR3 is CASSLGTGHTEAFF. The CDR3 DNA reads TGCGCCAGCAGCCTCGGGACAGGGCATACTGAAGCTTTCTTT. The gene calls are TRBV5-1 and TRBJ1-1; 9 bases fit TRBD1. CDR3 length: 14 residues. The V gene's germline CDR1 is SGHRS and CDR2 YFSETQ. V was pared by 4 bases and J by 5 bases, with 6 bases of the junction left unmatched.